Listed here is a single T cell receptor beta chain. The junction differs from germline at one of its ends, possibly a read error. The data were obtained in a study of shared clonotypes between healthy human individuals. On the study more broadly: A donor's plate count was three for CD4 naive and three for CD4 memory; CD8 naive had two and CD8 memory one.

Positive CCR7 selection of CD45RO-negative cells yielded the naive CD8 cells, and terminally differentiated effector memory CD45RA+ cells were excluded. The donor population consisted of healthy HIV-negative adults with no recent acute infections or vaccinations. Each donor was a Caucasian adult residing in Nashville, Tennessee. For each subset, genomic DNA was distributed in equal portions over several immunoSEQ plates. The data were produced by immunoSEQ multiplex PCR, yet TCRdb's version contains in-frame clones alone and is incomplete. The repertoire holds approximately 810,000 clones, approximately 92% seen once, with 24% in the top ten. CDR1 is SSHAT and CDR2 is FNYEAQ in the germline V gene (reference sequence). The CDR3 sequence is 15 residues long.

The chain uses TRBV7-7 and TRBJ2-5; TRBD2 matches 8 bases. The origin of this receptor is a man aged 25 to 40 in good health. The sample comprised naive CD8+ T cells sorted from blood. The CDR3 DNA follows: TGTGCTAGCAGCCCCTCGCGGACTAGCTTTGAGACCCAGTACTTC. Encoded protein: CASSPSRTSFETQYF.